This T cell receptor beta chain was obtained from a study of control samples from healthy donors and cancer patients (dated by TCRdb to about 2020). With respect to this clone: This receptor's antigen is unknown. No much larger clonotype is one base removed from it; base qualities were not supplied.

Taken from cysteine to phenylalanine, the CDR3 has 13 residues. The CDR3 DNA has 39 bases and is translated from base 1. Trimming removed 0 bases from V and 9 bases from J, leaving 9 bases between the germline ends. From the germline V gene, CDR1 is LGHNA and CDR2 is YNFKEQ. Library preparation was by the immunoSEQ multiplex PCR assay. In its TCRdb copy, this immuneACCESS table keeps in-frame sequences only and misses some clones. Where compared with another copy, unresolved V genes explain less than half of these, and the others have no known cause. Within this sample are 25,000 to 30,000 clones, with more than 75% of them counted one time only. Less than 2% of the sample belongs to the ten largest clones.

The receptor's source is a woman in her forties with lung cancer. The material sequenced was PBMCs. Here the chain combines TRBV4-2 and TRBJ1-5; the D gene lacks a confident call. The DNA sequence follows: TGTGCCAGCAGCCAAGAATTAGGTTGGCCCCAGCATTTT. This translates into CASSQELGWPQHF.